These T cell receptor beta chains were read from a single sample in a study of blood T cell repertoires in COVID-19. The protocol was immunoSEQ multiplex PCR, while the TCRdb copy is restricted to in-frame clones and leaves out a portion. The sample lists around 75,000 clones, roughly 91% occurring once. The sample comprised peripheral blood. These receptor sequences come from a human donor in a cohort sampled during active COVID-19. Each CDR3 is given with its conserved first and last residue. The order of the fields is V gene, clone size, J gene, CDR3 protein. Some rows have no size entry. The others give once, few or many, or a class for an expanded clone.

>TRBV27|NA|TRBJ2-1
CASTLGGRLYNEQFF
>TRBV7-2|NA|TRBJ2-3
CAIVTGALTDTQYF
>TRBV27|NA|TRBJ2-3
CASRGLASTDTQYF
>TRBV18|NA|TRBJ2-3
CASSPQGTDTQYF
>TRBV12-5|few|TRBJ1-1
CASGSDINSRDTEAFF
>TRBV14|NA|TRBJ1-1
CASNTLRNTEAFF
>TRBV5-1|NA|TRBJ2-1
CASSGGTGYNEQFF
>TRBV12-3/TRBV12-4|NA|TRBJ2-3
CASSLALGDTQYF
>TRBV11-2|few|TRBJ2-2
CASSPRAGELFF
>TRBV18|NA|TRBJ2-5
CASSPQRQETQYF
>TRBV28|NA|TRBJ1-5
CASSNSGGSQPQHF
>TRBV29-1|NA|TRBJ2-6
CSVDDRSPSGANVLTF
>TRBV3-1/TRBV3-2|few|TRBJ1-6
CASSQKWRESPLHF
>TRBV30|NA|TRBJ1-3
CAWRLQGSGNTIYF
>TRBV28|NA|TRBJ2-4
CASSRNGLGKNIQYF
>TRBV24-1|NA|TRBJ2-3
CATSDLHREGTDTQYF
>TRBV3-1/TRBV3-2|NA|TRBJ1-3
CASSQGGGNTIYF
>TRBV7-2|NA|TRBJ1-4
CASSLGGTNEKLFF
>TRBV5-1|NA|TRBJ2-1
CASSLTGTSGAYNEQFF
>TRBV7-9|NA|TRBJ2-5
CASIGGLQETQYF
>TRBV25-1|NA|TRBJ1-2
CASQLTGNYGYTF
>TRBV18|few|TRBJ2-7
CASSQRGTGGYEQYF
>TRBV5-1|once|TRBJ2-2
CASSSGTGALNTGELFF